The present T cell receptor (beta chain) was sequenced within a study of shared clonotypes between healthy human individuals. For the study at large: There were three CD4 naive, three CD4 memory, two CD8 naive and one CD8 memory plates per donor.

Germline CDR1 MDHEN, CDR2 SYDVKM. J lost 6 bases, V lost 5 bases, and 4 bases had no gene match. The CDR3 sequence is 14 residues long. TCRdb's copy holds only in-frame clones and misses some; the assay was immunoSEQ multiplex PCR. Of about 640,000 clones in the sample, approximately 75% were seen once. Adult donors, all healthy and HIV-negative, had no recent acute infections or vaccinations. This receptor was obtained from a woman aged 25 to 39 in good health. What was sequenced was memory CD4+ T cells sorted from blood. Subset indicated: CD45RA-negative fraction. The V call is TRBV28, the J call TRBJ1-5; 10 bases match TRBD1. The chain's CDR3 is CASSTGTGAQPQHF. CDR3 coding DNA: TGTGCCAGCAGTACCGGGACAGGGGCTCAGCCCCAGCATTTT.